The rows below give T cell receptor beta chains drawn from one sample of a study of T cell changes during pregnancy in multiple sclerosis. Produced via immunoSEQ multiplex PCR; TCRdb's table is partial and in-frame only. The table has 85,000 to 90,000 clones, 91% seen once. The sequences come from peripheral blood, collected in the first trimester of pregnancy. The source is a female donor in good health, enrolled as a control in a pregnancy study. Each CDR3 is given with its conserved first and last residue. Each record gives: V gene, J gene, D gene, clone size, CDR3 protein, CDR3 DNA. D genes are given only for firm matches. The size entry is marked missing in some rows and otherwise reads once, few, many or a size class.

v_gene: TRBV5-1; j_gene: TRBJ2-5; d_gene: TRBD2; abundance: -; CDR3aa: CASSWETSGGAETQYF; CDR3nt: TGCGCCAGCAGCTGGGAGACTAGCGGGGGAGCAGAGACCCAGTACTTC
v_gene: TRBV28; j_gene: TRBJ1-1; d_gene: -; abundance: -; CDR3aa: CASRTSAGAFF; CDR3nt: TGTGCCAGCCGTACCTCCGCGGGAGCTTTCTTT
v_gene: TRBV9; j_gene: TRBJ2-3; d_gene: TRBD2; abundance: -; CDR3aa: CASSGSSGVGVNTQYF; CDR3nt: TGTGCCAGCAGCGGCTCTAGCGGGGTGGGGGTAAATACGCAGTATTTT
v_gene: TRBV5-1; j_gene: TRBJ2-3; d_gene: TRBD2; abundance: -; CDR3aa: CASSRGGVADTQYF; CDR3nt: TGCGCCAGCAGCCGGGGAGGGGTGGCAGATACGCAGTATTTT
v_gene: TRBV14; j_gene: TRBJ2-3; d_gene: -; abundance: -; CDR3aa: CASSQLWQGPTDTQYF; CDR3nt: TGTGCCAGCAGCCAGCTATGGCAGGGGCCGACAGATACGCAGTATTTT
v_gene: TRBV7-9; j_gene: TRBJ2-7; d_gene: -; abundance: -; CDR3aa: CASSLVGGDEQYF; CDR3nt: TGTGCCAGCAGCTTAGTGGGCGGGGACGAGCAGTACTTC
v_gene: TRBV6-1; j_gene: TRBJ1-1; d_gene: -; abundance: -; CDR3aa: CASSSGENTEAFF; CDR3nt: TGTGCCAGCAGCTCAGGGGAGAACACTGAAGCTTTCTTT
v_gene: TRBV7-3; j_gene: TRBJ1-2; d_gene: -; abundance: -; CDR3aa: CASSHRDGLGYTF; CDR3nt: TGTGCCAGCAGCCACAGGGACGGGCTAGGCTACACCTTC
v_gene: TRBV6-1; j_gene: TRBJ1-5; d_gene: -; abundance: -; CDR3aa: CASSEGVDSPYSNQPQHF; CDR3nt: TGTGCCAGCAGTGAAGGGGTGGACAGTCCTTATAGCAATCAGCCCCAGCATTTT
v_gene: TRBV7-8; j_gene: TRBJ1-4; d_gene: -; abundance: once; CDR3aa: CASSVDTEKLFF; CDR3nt: TGTGCCAGCAGTGTGGACACTGAAAAACTGTTTTTT
v_gene: TRBV7-8; j_gene: TRBJ2-2; d_gene: -; abundance: -; CDR3aa: CASSSKRGGPGELFF; CDR3nt: TGTGCCAGCAGTTCCAAAAGGGGGGGTCCCGGGGAGCTGTTTTTT
v_gene: TRBV18; j_gene: TRBJ2-1; d_gene: TRBD1; abundance: -; CDR3aa: CASSPGTGSYNEQFF; CDR3nt: TGTGCCAGCTCACCAGGGACAGGGTCGTACAATGAGCAGTTCTTC
v_gene: TRBV30; j_gene: TRBJ2-6; d_gene: -; abundance: once; CDR3aa: CAWSEAAGANVLTF; CDR3nt: TGTGCCTGGAGTGAAGCGGCTGGGGCCAACGTCCTGACTTTC
v_gene: TRBV5-1; j_gene: TRBJ2-5; d_gene: -; abundance: -; CDR3aa: CASYEAGARETQYF; CDR3nt: TGCGCCAGCTACGAAGCAGGGGCTCGAGAGACCCAGTACTTC
v_gene: TRBV2; j_gene: TRBJ2-3; d_gene: TRBD1; abundance: -; CDR3aa: CASRGTGGNTQYF; CDR3nt: TGTGCCAGCAGGGGGACAGGGGGGAATACGCAGTATTTT
v_gene: TRBV9; j_gene: TRBJ1-2; d_gene: -; abundance: -; CDR3aa: CASSAGASGYTF; CDR3nt: TGTGCCAGCAGTGCGGGGGCGTCCGGCTACACCTTC
v_gene: TRBV4-1; j_gene: TRBJ1-2; d_gene: -; abundance: -; CDR3aa: CASSLGGRTNYGYTF; CDR3nt: TGCGCCAGCAGCCTAGGCGGCAGGACAAACTATGGCTACACCTTC
v_gene: TRBV4-3; j_gene: TRBJ2-2; d_gene: -; abundance: few; CDR3aa: CASSPARTGELFF; CDR3nt: TGCGCCAGCAGCCCTGCCCGGACCGGGGAGCTGTTTTTT
v_gene: TRBV6-1; j_gene: TRBJ2-7; d_gene: TRBD1; abundance: -; CDR3aa: CASSDLGGGFEQYF; CDR3nt: TGTGCCAGCAGTGATTTAGGGGGCGGGTTCGAGCAGTACTTC
v_gene: TRBV7-9; j_gene: TRBJ2-5; d_gene: -; abundance: medium-sized; CDR3aa: CASSLSGGNQETQYF; CDR3nt: TGTGCCAGCAGCTTAAGTGGAGGCAACCAAGAGACCCAGTACTTC
v_gene: TRBV7-2; j_gene: TRBJ2-7; d_gene: -; abundance: -; CDR3aa: CASEGGGAYEQYF; CDR3nt: TGTGCCAGCGAAGGGGGTGGAGCGTACGAGCAGTACTTC
v_gene: TRBV6-5; j_gene: TRBJ2-7; d_gene: TRBD1; abundance: -; CDR3aa: CASRTGGNEQYF; CDR3nt: TGTGCCAGCAGGACAGGGGGCAACGAGCAGTACTTC